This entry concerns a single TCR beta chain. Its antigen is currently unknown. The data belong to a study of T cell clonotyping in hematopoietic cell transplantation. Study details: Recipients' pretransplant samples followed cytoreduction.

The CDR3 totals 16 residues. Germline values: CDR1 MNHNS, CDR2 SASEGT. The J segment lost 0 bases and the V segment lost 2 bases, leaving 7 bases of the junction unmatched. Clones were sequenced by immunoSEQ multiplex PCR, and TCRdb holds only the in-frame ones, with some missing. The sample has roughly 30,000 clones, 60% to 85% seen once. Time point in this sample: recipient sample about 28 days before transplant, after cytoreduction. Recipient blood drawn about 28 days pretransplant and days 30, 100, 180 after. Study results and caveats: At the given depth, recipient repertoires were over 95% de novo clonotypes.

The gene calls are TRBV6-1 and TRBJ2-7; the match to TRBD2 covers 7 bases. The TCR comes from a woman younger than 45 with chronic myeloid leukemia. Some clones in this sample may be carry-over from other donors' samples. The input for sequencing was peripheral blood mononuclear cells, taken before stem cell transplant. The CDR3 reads CASSEWGGTASYEQYF. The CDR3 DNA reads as TGTGCCAGCAGTGAATGGGGGGGTACCGCCTCCTACGAGCAGTACTTC.